The 19 T cell receptor beta chains listed next were all sequenced from one sample in a study of blood T cell repertoires in COVID-19. Sequencing used immunoSEQ multiplex PCR; TCRdb keeps in-frame clones, though not all of them. The data hold about 140,000 clones, with roughly 84% observed a single time. The sequenced sample was peripheral blood. These receptors were obtained from a man aged 25-40 years with COVID-19, enrolled during active disease.

The chain recombines TRBV5-1 with TRBJ2-7; D unclear. The CDR3 runs 13 residues. CDR1 is SGHRS, CDR2 YFSETQ, per germline. The ends were cut back, 0 bases at V and 2 bases at J, with 6 bases in the middle. The chain's CDR3 is CASSLGTTYEQYF. CDR3 nucleotides: TGCGCCAGCAGCTTGGGTACAACCTACGAGCAGTACTTC.

The genes are TRBV28 and TRBJ1-2; a weak D match, TRBD1 (5 bases). Germline CDR1 reads MDHEN; CDR2 reads SYDVKM. V shed 3 bases and J shed 6 bases, with 17 bases lying between them. CDR3 size: 15 residues. Here the CDR3 reads CASSFTLGGGDGYTF. The CDR3 region has the DNA TGTGCCAGCAGTTTCACGCTCGGGGGTGGGGATGGCTACACCTTC.

This clone was recorded once. This chain links TRBV6-5 with TRBJ2-7; TRBD1 aligns across 10 bases. Per the germline V gene, CDR1 is MNHEY and CDR2 is SVGAGI. Unmatched junction bases numbered 1, after V lost 6 bases and J lost 2 bases. This CDR3 contains 13 residues. This chain's CDR3 is CASRGTGAYEQYF. DNA of the CDR3: TGTGCCAGCAGGGGGACAGGGGCCTACGAGCAGTACTTC.

The chain joins TRBV28 to TRBJ2-7; TRBD1 matches at 8 bases. This CDR3 is built from 13 residues. With 2 bases clipped from V and 4 bases from J, the junction kept 1 base outside the gene matches. Germline V lookup: CDR1 MDHEN, CDR2 SYDVKM. The CDR3 loop reads CASSLTGGYEQYF. The CDR3 coding sequence is TGTGCCAGCAGTTTAACAGGGGGGTACGAGCAGTACTTC.

The chain joins TRBV20-1 to TRBJ2-5, with TRBD2 matching over 7 bases. Germline trimming cut 3 bases from V and 4 bases from J; bases unmatched to any gene: 5. This CDR3 has 13 residues. The germline CDR1 and CDR2 sequences are DFQATT and SNEGSKA (reference sequence). CDR3 nucleotides: TGCAGTGCTAGTGGGAGGGGTCGAGAGACCCAGTACTTC. It codes for CSASGRGRETQYF.

The chain couples TRBV15 to TRBJ2-1; the match to TRBD2 covers 7 bases. Germline CDR1 and CDR2: LNHNV and YYDKDF (reference sequence). Trimming cost V 3 bases and J 7 bases; bases outside gene matches: 12. This CDR3 comprises 16 residues. The CDR3 sequence: CATSRLWRERRNEQFF. The DNA of the CDR3 is TGTGCCACCAGCAGGTTGTGGCGGGAGCGTAGGAATGAGCAGTTCTTC.

This sequence joins TRBV27 and TRBJ1-1; no definite D call. Germline V lookup: CDR1 MNHEY, CDR2 SMNVEV (reference sequence). V was trimmed by 10 bases and J by 3 bases, leaving 15 bases between them. This CDR3 comprises 13 residues. This chain's CDR3 is CATKREVDTEAFF. Here the CDR3 DNA reads TGTGCCACCAAAAGGGAGGTGGACACTGAAGCTTTCTTT.

This clone was detected only once. This chain uses TRBV15 with TRBJ2-1, with TRBD2 matching 8 bases. V dropped 1 base and J dropped 7; count of bases not matched to a gene: 12. Germline V gene sequence: CDR1 LNHNV, CDR2 YYDKDF (reference sequence). CDR3 length equals 17 residues. CDR3 loop: CATSRGGLVAGRNEQFF. The CDR3 DNA reads as TGTGCCACCAGCAGAGGGGGCTTGGTAGCGGGAAGGAATGAGCAGTTCTTC.

The chain joins TRBV9 to TRBJ1-1, with 8 bases fitting TRBD1. The ends lost 2 bases at V and 11 bases at J; junction bases unmatched: 8. CDR1 and CDR2 (germline): SGDLS, YYNGEE. This CDR3 has 13 amino acids. The DNA of the CDR3 is TGTGCCAGCAGCGTCCGAGGACAGGGTTTGGCTTTCTTT. Its protein is CASSVRGQGLAFF.

CDR3 in amino acids: CASTGLAMGTQYF. For the CDR3, the DNA is TGTGCCAGTACCGGCTTAGCGATGGGTACGCAGTATTTT. The chain has TRBV19 and TRBJ2-3, with a weak D call TRBD2 (5 bases). The CDR3 length is 13 residues. CDR1 is LNHDA, CDR2 SQIVND, per germline (reference sequence). V lost 7 bases and J lost 8, with 16 bases in between.

The CDR3 protein is CAWTKEVPGNTIYF. The CDR3 nucleotides read TGTGCCTGGACGAAAGAGGTCCCTGGAAACACCATATATTTT. This chain uses TRBV30 with TRBJ1-3; D unresolved. The germline V and J ends were trimmed by 4 bases and 2 bases, with 12 bases remaining between them. There are 14 residues in the CDR3. Germline V gene lookup returns CDR1 GTSNPN and CDR2 SVGIG (reference sequence).

In DNA, the CDR3 is TGCGCCAGCAGCTTGATCACCGGGGGTGAAAAACTGTTTTTT. Its translation is CASSLITGGEKLFF. This chain uses TRBV5-1 with TRBJ1-4, with D possibly matching TRBD1 (5 bases). The length of the CDR3 is 14 residues. CDR1 and CDR2 from the germline V gene are SGHRS and YFSETQ. The ends were cut back, 1 base at V and 7 bases at J, with 11 bases in the middle.

This chain joins TRBV28 and TRBJ1-2; no reliable D call. The CDR3 covers 12 residues. Germline assignment: CDR1 MDHEN and CDR2 SYDVKM. V lost 5 bases and J lost 4, with 8 bases in between. CDR3 coding DNA: TGTGCCAGCAGTCCCCAGGCCTATGGCTACACCTTC. Translation gives CASSPQAYGYTF.

This chain uses TRBV14 with TRBJ1-1, with D perhaps TRBD1 (5 bases). The CDR3 loop spans 15 amino acids. Germline-derived CDR1 and CDR2 are SGHDN and FVKESK. Between the trimmed V and J ends, which lost 1 base and 3 bases, there was a span of 12 bases. This CDR3 reads CASSQAQAGYTEAFF. The CDR3, as DNA: TGTGCCAGCAGCCAAGCACAGGCGGGGTACACTGAAGCTTTCTTT. The whole variable domain, remainder taken from reference TRBV14 and TRBJ1-1, is EAGVTQFPSHSVIEKGQTVTLRCDPISGHDNLYWYRRVMGKEIKFLLHFVKESKQDESGMPNNRFLAERTGGTYSTLKVQPAELEDSGVYFCASSQAQAGYTEAFFGQGTRLTVV.

The V and J genes are TRBV15 and TRBJ1-2; 9 bases map to TRBD1. Germline V gene lookup returns CDR1 LNHNV and CDR2 YYDKDF (reference sequence). The trim removed 5 bases at V and 6 bases at J, leaving 7 bases unmatched. CDR3 length: 14 amino acids. The CDR3, as DNA: TGTGCCACCAGCCGCGGGACAGGGTCCGATGGCTACACCTTC. Its protein is CATSRGTGSDGYTF.

This clone was found once. V usage is TRBV7-8 and J usage is TRBJ1-5, with 8 positions matching TRBD1. The CDR3 consists of 17 residues. CDR1 and CDR2 (germline): SGHVS, FQNEAQ. V was clipped by 4 bases and J by 0 bases; unmatched bases: 8. The CDR3 bases are TGTGCCAGCAGCTCCACGACAGGGGTCTATAGCAATCAGCCCCAGCATTTT. The encoded protein is CASSSTTGVYSNQPQHF.

This chain joins TRBV28 and TRBJ2-5, with 9 bases matching TRBD2. V gave up 6 bases and J gave up 0 bases; unmatched junction bases: 11. The CDR3 consists of 17 residues. Germline CDR1 reads MDHEN; CDR2 reads SYDVKM. The CDR3 protein is CASSQVGLAWDQETQYF. In DNA form, the CDR3 reads TGTGCCAGCAGCCAAGTGGGACTAGCCTGGGACCAAGAGACCCAGTACTTC.

This clone was found a few times. The rearrangement links TRBV5-4 to TRBJ2-7, with TRBD2 as a possible D gene (5 bases). CDR3 length: 13 residues. Germline CDR1 SGHNT, CDR2 YYREEE (reference sequence). V gave up 3 bases and J gave up 4 bases, with 11 bases separating them. The CDR3 is CASSSTRGYEQYF. The CDR3, as DNA: TGTGCCAGCAGCTCAACCCGGGGATACGAGCAGTACTTC.

J is TRBJ2-7 and V is TRBV11-2; maybe TRBD1 (6 bases). Between the trimmed V and J ends, which lost 3 bases and 7 bases, there was a span of 10 bases. Looked up from germline, CDR1 is SGHAT and CDR2 is FQNNGV. The CDR3 spans 12 residues. Here the CDR3 DNA reads TGTGCCAGCAGCTTCTCAGGGGTTGAGCAGTACTTC. It encodes CASSFSGVEQYF.